This T cell receptor beta chain comes out of a study of regulatory T cells. Points from the study as a whole: Skewed V and J usage and few unique V-J pairs marked patient repertoires, most in Tregs. Hydrophobic residues at CDR3 positions 6 and 7 were enriched in conventional CD4+ T cells of CD3G-deficient patients.

Patients aged 2 to 39 years had fewer naive T cells. Amplification used 52 TRBV primers and 13 TRBJ primers. Data came from immunoSEQ multiplex PCR; TCRdb stores just in-frame clones and leaves some out. The sample holds under 35,000 clones, about 93% seen once. About this clone itself: The antigen remains unidentified.

The CDR3 has 15 residues. The V end lost 6 bases, the J end lost 0 bases, and 12 bases lay between the germline ends. The germline V gene has CDR1 MNHNY and CDR2 SVGAGI (reference sequence). Sequencing used conventional CD4+ T cells sorted from blood. The clonotype originates from a child aged 2-15 years with CD3G deficiency. The chain carries TRBV6-6 and TRBJ1-3; D ambiguous. The CDR3 DNA follows: TGTGCCAGCAGCCCCCACTGGGGCTCTGGAAACACCATATATTTT. This codes for CASSPHWGSGNTIYF.